One sample yielded the 24 T cell receptor beta chains listed below, sequenced in a study of chemoradiotherapy in HPV16-positive cancers (dated 2022 in TCRdb). Libraries were prepared through the immunoSEQ multiplex PCR assay. TCRdb provides this immuneACCESS table in a form limited to in-frame rearrangements. Some clones are lacking; in checked studies, under half of them reflect an unresolved V gene, and why the rest are absent is not known. The sample has about 10,000 clones on record, roughly two thirds of them singletons. The biggest ten clones account for 8% to 9.5% of the sample. Sample collection was performed from a patient who underwent chemoradiotherapy. The receptors here all came from a human donor with HPV-associated anogenital cancer.

This chain links TRBV2 with TRBJ1-1, with D tentatively TRBD1 (5 bases). The CDR3 runs to 13 residues. CDR1 SNHLY and CDR2 FYNNEI come from the germline V gene. Trimming shortened V by 7 bases and J by 1 base, and 10 bases separated the two germline ends. CDR3 nucleotides: TGTGCCAGCACCCGGGGCAGGAACACTGAAGCTTTCTTT. This translates into CASTRGRNTEAFF.

The chain is built from TRBV30 and TRBJ2-2; maybe TRBD2 (5 bases). The CDR3 spans 14 residues. The germline V gene has CDR1 GTSNPN and CDR2 SVGIG (reference sequence). V was clipped by 2 bases and J by 2 bases, with 9 bases between them. CDR3 amino acids: CAWSKLGNTGELFF. CDR3 DNA sequence: TGTGCCTGGAGTAAACTAGGAAACACCGGGGAGCTGTTTTTT.

The V and J genes are TRBV8-2 and TRBJ2-6. TRBV8-2 is given as a pseudogene. There are 16 residues in the CDR3. The CDR3 DNA reads TGTGGCACGAGAGAGATAACACAAAGTCGGGCCAACGTCCTGACTTTC. Its translation is CGTREITQSRANVLTF.

The rearrangement links TRBV30 to TRBJ1-1; D not certain. Germline-derived CDR1 and CDR2 are GTSNPN and SVGIG (reference sequence). The V gene lost 2 bases and the J gene lost 2 bases, with 12 bases spanning the gap. The CDR3 has 14 amino acids. The DNA for the CDR3 is TGTGCCTGGAGTAGTGTATCATTAAACACTGAAGCTTTCTTT. Amino acids: CAWSSVSLNTEAFF. The full variable domain, its missing parts supplied by reference TRBV30 and TRBJ1-1, is SQTIHQWPATLVQPVGSPLSLECTVEGTSNPNLYWYRQAAGRGLQLLFYSVGIGQISSEVPQNLSASRPQDRQFILSSKKLLLSDSGFYLCAWSSVSLNTEAFFGQGTRLTVV.

This rearrangement joins TRBV4-3 to TRBJ2-7; maybe TRBD2 (5 bases). The CDR3 totals 14 residues. The germline V gene has CDR1 LGHNA and CDR2 YSLEER. The V and J ends lost 4 bases and 0 bases respectively, with 10 bases between them. CDR3 nucleotide sequence: TGCGCCAGCAGCCCTCGGACTGGCTCCTACGAGCAGTACTTC. Its translation is CASSPRTGSYEQYF.

The genes are TRBV10-3 and TRBJ1-2, with D tentatively TRBD1 (5 bases). This CDR3 is 15 amino acids long. The germline V gene has CDR1 ENHRY and CDR2 SYGVKD. The V end lost 4 bases, the J end lost 4 bases, and 16 bases lay between the germline ends. The CDR3 DNA reads TGTGCCATCAGTGGTGGTCTTCGGGGGTCCTATGGCTACACCTTC. Translated, it gives CAISGGLRGSYGYTF.

This clone has more than one count but fewer than ten. The chain combines TRBV5-1 with TRBJ1-1; tentatively, D is TRBD1 (6 bases). Looked up from germline, CDR1 is SGHRS and CDR2 is YFSETQ. V gave up 3 bases and J gave up 0 bases, with 9 bases separating them. The CDR3 runs to 14 residues. Here the CDR3 DNA reads TGCGCCAGCAGCTCAACAGGGATGAACACTGAAGCTTTCTTT. Protein product: CASSSTGMNTEAFF.

This rearrangement joins TRBV4-1 to TRBJ2-1; 15 bases align to TRBD2. Germline values: CDR1 MGHRA, CDR2 YSYEKL. CDR3 length: 16 amino acids. Germline trimming cut 5 bases from V and 8 bases from J; bases unmatched to any gene: 7. Here the CDR3 DNA reads TGCGCCAGCAGCAGGACTAGCGGGGGGGCCACCGATGAGCAGTTCTTC. It is translated as CASSRTSGGATDEQFF.

The chain couples TRBV5-4 to TRBJ1-3; TRBD1 matches at 8 bases. CDR3 length: 18 amino acids. The germline CDR1 and CDR2 sequences are SGHNT and YYREEE (reference sequence). J gave up 3 bases and V 3 bases, and 14 bases lay outside the gene matches. The CDR3 DNA is TGTGCCAGCAGCTCTACCCTCCTCAGGGGGCAAGTTGGAAACACCATATATTTT. It specifies CASSSTLLRGQVGNTIYF.

This clone was counted between two and nine times. The V call is TRBV6-6, the J call TRBJ1-1; D unresolved. Germline V lookup: CDR1 MNHNY, CDR2 SVGAGI (reference sequence). V was pared by 0 bases and J by 5 bases, with 13 bases between. This CDR3 spans 15 amino acids. CDR3 region: CASSYSLQRDTEAFF. CDR3 in DNA: TGTGCCAGCAGTTACTCGCTACAAAGGGATACTGAAGCTTTCTTT.

This clone is labeled as large. V gene TRBV30 combines with J gene TRBJ1-2; no firm D call. Trimming cost V 5 bases and J 8 bases, with 6 bases left between them. The CDR3 loop spans 9 amino acids. CDR1 GTSNPN and CDR2 SVGIG come from the germline V gene (reference sequence). CDR3 loop: CAWDEGYTF. CDR3 in DNA: TGTGCCTGGGACGAGGGCTACACCTTC.

The chain joins TRBV2 to TRBJ1-5, with unresolved D. This CDR3 region has 16 residues. V was clipped by 2 bases and J by 2 bases, with 13 bases between them. Germline V gene data show CDR1 as SNHLY and CDR2 as FYNNEI. CDR3 DNA sequence: TGTGCCAGCAGTGAACGCAGGTGGAAGGGCAATCAGCCCCAGCATTTT. Translated: CASSERRWKGNQPQHF. The whole variable domain, filled in from reference TRBV2 and TRBJ1-5, reads EPEVTQTPSHQVTQMGQEVILRCVPISNHLYFYWYRQILGQKVEFLVSFYNNEISEKSEIFDDQFSVERPDGSNFTLKIRSTKLEDSAMYFCASSERRWKGNQPQHFGDGTRLSIL.

This clone is medium-sized within its sample. V usage is TRBV2 and J usage is TRBJ1-1; D gene uncertain. CDR3 length: 13 residues. Germline CDR1 and CDR2: SNHLY and FYNNEI. V gave up 6 bases and J gave up 1 base, with 9 bases separating them. The DNA of the CDR3 is TGTGCCAGCAGAGAGCAGGCGAACACTGAAGCTTTCTTT. Translation: CASREQANTEAFF.

The V gene is TRBV30, the J gene TRBJ1-2, with D unresolved. The V and J ends lost 5 bases and 7 bases respectively, with 17 bases between them. Germline CDR1 is GTSNPN and CDR2 is SVGIG (reference sequence). This CDR3 comprises 13 residues. CDR3 DNA sequence: TGTGCCTGGCTCGCCGGGGTTCGGGGTGGCTACACCTTC. Protein product: CAWLAGVRGGYTF.

The chain couples TRBV6-1 to TRBJ1-6, with 8 bases lining up with TRBD1. Germline loops: CDR1 MNHNS, CDR2 SASEGT. This CDR3 has 15 residues. With V trimmed by 7 bases and J by 2 bases, 4 bases remained unmatched. As DNA, the CDR3 is TGTGCCAGCATGCTACAGGGGGCCTATAATTCACCCCTCCACTTT. Translating it yields CASMLQGAYNSPLHF.

This clone was observed a few times. In DNA form, the CDR3 reads TGCGCCACCAGACGCCTGCCGGGGACACAAGAGACCCAGTACTTC. Translation gives CATRRLPGTQETQYF. The chain recombines TRBV4-1 with TRBJ2-5; tentative D call: TRBD1 (6 bases). The CDR3 has 15 residues. Germline-derived CDR1 and CDR2 are MGHRA and YSYEKL. V lost 10 bases and J lost 2, with 20 bases in between.

The chain recombines TRBV2 with TRBJ2-2; the D gene is possibly TRBD1 (5 bases). CDR3 length equals 15 residues. Trimming removed 6 bases from V and 0 bases from J, with 11 bases in between. CDR1 and CDR2 (germline): SNHLY, FYNNEI. The CDR3 DNA sequence: TGTGCCAGCAGCCCCCGGACAACGAACACCGGGGAGCTGTTTTTT. Protein: CASSPRTTNTGELFF.

This chain uses TRBV27 with TRBJ2-7; the match to TRBD1 covers 8 bases. In germline, CDR1 is MNHEY, CDR2 SMNVEV (reference sequence). V lost 5 bases to trimming and J lost 2 bases; unmatched junction nucleotides: 8. This CDR3 is built from 15 residues. This CDR3 reads CASSQSGTGPYEQYF. In nucleotides, the CDR3 is TGTGCCAGCAGTCAATCTGGGACAGGACCCTACGAGCAGTACTTC.

The genes are TRBV4-1 and TRBJ1-1, with 7 bases identical to TRBD1. Germline V lookup: CDR1 MGHRA, CDR2 YSYEKL. The CDR3 spans 14 residues. V was clipped by 4 bases and J by 11 bases; unmatched bases: 13. The CDR3 loop is CASSPRRGTWEAFF. In DNA, the CDR3 is TGCGCCAGCAGCCCGCGCAGGGGGACGTGGGAGGCTTTCTTT.

This clone was seen just once. V usage is TRBV6-6 and J usage is TRBJ1-6, with TRBD1 as a possible D gene (6 bases). CDR3 length equals 14 residues. Trimming removed 6 bases from V and 9 bases from J, with 15 bases in between. CDR1 MNHNY and CDR2 SVGAGI come from the germline V gene (reference sequence). The CDR3 bases are TGTGCCAGCAGCCCCTTTGGGGGGCGTTCACCCCTCCACTTT. It yields the protein CASSPFGGRSPLHF.

This clone was observed a few times. V is TRBV19 and J is TRBJ1-5, with unresolved D. Germline assignment: CDR1 LNHDA and CDR2 SQIVND (reference sequence). Trimming removed 7 bases at V and 0 bases at J, with 13 bases between. The CDR3 consists of 15 residues. The CDR3 loop reads CASTPTRHSNQPQHF. For the CDR3, the DNA is TGTGCCAGTACCCCGACAAGGCATAGCAATCAGCCCCAGCATTTT.

For the CDR3, the DNA is TGTGCCAGTAGTCACGGGACAGGGCGACGCGGCTACACCTTC. Its translation is CASSHGTGRRGYTF. The gene calls are TRBV19 and TRBJ1-2; 9 bases agree with TRBD1. The germline V gene has CDR1 LNHDA and CDR2 SQIVND (reference sequence). V shed 5 bases, J shed 8 bases, and the junction held 9 bases outside the gene matches. CDR3 size: 14 residues.

This chain connects TRBV6-1 to TRBJ2-7; D might be TRBD1 (7 bases). Trimming took off 0 bases at V and 3 bases at J, with 12 bases between the two ends. There are 15 residues in the CDR3. Germline assignment: CDR1 MNHNS and CDR2 SASEGT. CDR3 loop: CASSEAEGAGYEQYF. The CDR3 DNA is TGTGCCAGCAGTGAAGCGGAGGGGGCGGGCTACGAGCAGTACTTC.

The chain has TRBV7-2 and TRBJ1-3; the D gene is possibly TRBD1 (6 bases). V was shortened by 5 bases and J by 0 bases, with 11 bases between the two germline ends. CDR3 size: 15 residues. CDR1 is SGHTA, CDR2 FQGNSA, per germline. The chain's CDR3 is CASSEDSRSGNTIYF. CDR3 sequence (DNA): TGTGCCAGCAGCGAGGACAGCCGCTCTGGAAACACCATATATTTT.